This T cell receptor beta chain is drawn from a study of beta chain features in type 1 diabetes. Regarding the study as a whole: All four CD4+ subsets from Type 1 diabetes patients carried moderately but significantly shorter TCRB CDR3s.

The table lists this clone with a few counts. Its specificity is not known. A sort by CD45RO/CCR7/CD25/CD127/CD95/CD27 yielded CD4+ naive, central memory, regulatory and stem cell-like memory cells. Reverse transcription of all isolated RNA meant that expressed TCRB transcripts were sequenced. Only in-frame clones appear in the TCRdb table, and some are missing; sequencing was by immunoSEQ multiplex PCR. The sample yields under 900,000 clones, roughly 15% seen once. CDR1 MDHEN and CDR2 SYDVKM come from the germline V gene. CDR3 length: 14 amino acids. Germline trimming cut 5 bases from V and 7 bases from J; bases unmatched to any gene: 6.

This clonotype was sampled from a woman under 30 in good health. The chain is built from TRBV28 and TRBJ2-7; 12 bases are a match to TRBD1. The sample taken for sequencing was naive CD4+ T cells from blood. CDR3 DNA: TGTGCCAGCAGTACGGGACAGGGGGCCGAGGAGCAGTACTTC. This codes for CASSTGQGAEEQYF.